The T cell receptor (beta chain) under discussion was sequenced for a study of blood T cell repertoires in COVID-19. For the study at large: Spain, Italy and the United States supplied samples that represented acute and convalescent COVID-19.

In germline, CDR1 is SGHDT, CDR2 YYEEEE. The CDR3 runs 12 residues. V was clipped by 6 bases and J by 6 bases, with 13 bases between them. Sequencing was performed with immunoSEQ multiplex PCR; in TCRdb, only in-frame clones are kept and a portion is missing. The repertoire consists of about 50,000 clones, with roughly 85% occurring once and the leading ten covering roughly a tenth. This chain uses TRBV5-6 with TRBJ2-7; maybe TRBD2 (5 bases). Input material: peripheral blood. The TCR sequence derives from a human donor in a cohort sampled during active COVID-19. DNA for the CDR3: TGTGCCAGCAACCGGCTCGGGGTCGAGCAGTACTTC. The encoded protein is CASNRLGVEQYF.